This entry is about one T cell receptor beta chain. These data are taken from a study of blood T cell repertoires in COVID-19. Participants, about 18 to 89 years old, spanned 25 or so US areas. Cohorts were assigned according to the clinical history that participants reported. Source study methods: Amplifying reference gene primers gave estimates of nucleated cell counts. Clones were read by immunoSEQ multiplex PCR, and TCRdb kept only the in-frame ones, dropping some. That table furnishes V, J and clone size, whereas the DNA furnished D and trimming. Of about 130,000 clones detected, 65% to 90% appear once; the ten largest clones hold around 2.3%. Germline-derived CDR1 and CDR2 are SGHRS and YFSETQ. The V end lost 8 bases, the J end lost 8 bases, and 14 bases lay between the germline ends. The CDR3 is made up of 12 amino acids.

Material for sequencing was PBMCs or T cells enriched from blood (not recorded which). The rearrangement links TRBV5-1 to TRBJ2-1; a weak D match, TRBD2 (5 bases). This receptor was identified in a woman between 45 and 60 years old who had recovered from COVID-19. CDR3 bases: TGCGCCAGTAGCCGTGAGGGAGATGAGCAGTTCTTC. This sequence encodes CASSREGDEQFF.